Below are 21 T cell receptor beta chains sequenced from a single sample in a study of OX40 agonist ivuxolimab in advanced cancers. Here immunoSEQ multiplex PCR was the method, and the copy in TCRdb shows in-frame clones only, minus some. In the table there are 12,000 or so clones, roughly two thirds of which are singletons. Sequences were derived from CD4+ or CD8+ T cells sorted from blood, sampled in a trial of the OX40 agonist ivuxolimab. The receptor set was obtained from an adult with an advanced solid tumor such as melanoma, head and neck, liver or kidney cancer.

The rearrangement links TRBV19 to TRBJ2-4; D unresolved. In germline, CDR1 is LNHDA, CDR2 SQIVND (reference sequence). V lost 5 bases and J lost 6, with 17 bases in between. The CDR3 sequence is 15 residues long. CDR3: CASSPSGNGGNIQYF. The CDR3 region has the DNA TGTGCCAGTAGTCCCTCGGGCAACGGTGGAAACATTCAGTACTTC.

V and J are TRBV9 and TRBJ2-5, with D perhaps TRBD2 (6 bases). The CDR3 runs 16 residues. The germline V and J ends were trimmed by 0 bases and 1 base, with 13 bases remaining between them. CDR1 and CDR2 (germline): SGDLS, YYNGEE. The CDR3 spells CASSVAVGDFQETQYF. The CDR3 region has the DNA TGTGCCAGCAGCGTAGCGGTGGGGGACTTCCAAGAGACCCAGTACTTC. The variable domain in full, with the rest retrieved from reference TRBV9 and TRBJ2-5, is DSGVTQTPKHLITATGQRVTLRCSPRSGDLSVYWYQQSLDQGLQFLIQYYNGEERAKGNILERFSAQQFPDLHSELNLSSLELGDSALYFCASSVAVGDFQETQYFGPGTRLLVL.

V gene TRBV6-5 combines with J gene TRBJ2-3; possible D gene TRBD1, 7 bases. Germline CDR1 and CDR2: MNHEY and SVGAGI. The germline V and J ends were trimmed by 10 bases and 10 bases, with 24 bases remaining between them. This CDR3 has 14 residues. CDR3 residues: CAKPGGQPVKSQYF. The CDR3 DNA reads TGTGCCAAGCCCGGGGGACAGCCAGTAAAGTCGCAGTATTTT.

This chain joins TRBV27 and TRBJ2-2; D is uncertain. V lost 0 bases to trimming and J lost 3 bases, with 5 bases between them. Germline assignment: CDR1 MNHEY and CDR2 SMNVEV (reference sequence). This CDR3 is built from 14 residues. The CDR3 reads CASSLSGYTGELFF. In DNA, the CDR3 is TGTGCCAGCAGTTTATCAGGGTACACCGGGGAGCTGTTTTTT.

The CDR3 coding sequence is TGTGCCAGCTCTTGGACAGAGTCCTACGAGCAGTACTTC. Translation gives CASSWTESYEQYF. The chain is built from TRBV6-1 and TRBJ2-7, with D tentatively TRBD1 (6 bases). There are 13 residues in the CDR3. CDR1 is MNHNS, CDR2 SASEGT, per germline. Trimming took off 8 bases at V and 1 base at J, with 12 bases between the two ends.

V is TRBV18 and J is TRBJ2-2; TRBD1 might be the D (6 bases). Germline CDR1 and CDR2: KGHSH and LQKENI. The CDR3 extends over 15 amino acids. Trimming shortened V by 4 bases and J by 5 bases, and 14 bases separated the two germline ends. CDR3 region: CASSLGTGTTGELFF. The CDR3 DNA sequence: TGTGCCAGCTCACTGGGCACAGGGACGACCGGGGAGCTGTTTTTT.

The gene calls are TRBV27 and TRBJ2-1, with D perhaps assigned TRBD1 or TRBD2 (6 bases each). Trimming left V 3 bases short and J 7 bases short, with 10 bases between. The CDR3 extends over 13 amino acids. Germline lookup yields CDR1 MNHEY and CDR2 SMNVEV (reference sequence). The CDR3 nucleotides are TGTGCCAGCAGTTTTAGGAGGGGGAATGAGCAGTTCTTC. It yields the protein CASSFRRGNEQFF.

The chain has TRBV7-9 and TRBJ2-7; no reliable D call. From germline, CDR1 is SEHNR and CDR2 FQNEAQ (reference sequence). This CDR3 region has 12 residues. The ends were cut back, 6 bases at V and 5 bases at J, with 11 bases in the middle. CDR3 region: CASSLLPDEQYF. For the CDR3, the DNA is TGTGCCAGCAGTCTCCTACCGGACGAGCAGTACTTC.

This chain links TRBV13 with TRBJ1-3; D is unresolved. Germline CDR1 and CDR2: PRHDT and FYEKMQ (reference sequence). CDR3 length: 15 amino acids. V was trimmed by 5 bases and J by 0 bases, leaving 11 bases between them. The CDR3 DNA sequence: TGTGCCAGCAGCCAATCGTTACCCTCTGGAAACACCATATATTTT. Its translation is CASSQSLPSGNTIYF.

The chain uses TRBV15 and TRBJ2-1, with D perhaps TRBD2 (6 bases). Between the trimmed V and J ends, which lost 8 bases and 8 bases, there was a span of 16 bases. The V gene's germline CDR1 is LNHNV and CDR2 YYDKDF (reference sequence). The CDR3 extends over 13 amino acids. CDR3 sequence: CATRDSKRDEQFF. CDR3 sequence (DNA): TGTGCCACCCGGGACTCCAAGAGGGATGAGCAGTTCTTC.

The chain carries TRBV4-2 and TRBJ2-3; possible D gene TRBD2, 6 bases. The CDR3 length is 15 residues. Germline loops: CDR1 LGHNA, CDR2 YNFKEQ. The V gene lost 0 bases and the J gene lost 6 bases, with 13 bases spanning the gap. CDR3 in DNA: TGTGCCAGCAGCCAAGATCTCCTAGCGATGGATACGCAGTATTTT. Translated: CASSQDLLAMDTQYF.

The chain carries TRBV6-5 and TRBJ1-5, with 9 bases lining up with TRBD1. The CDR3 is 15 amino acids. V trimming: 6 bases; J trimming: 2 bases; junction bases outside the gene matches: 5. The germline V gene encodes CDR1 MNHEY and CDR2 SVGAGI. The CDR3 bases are TGTGCCAGCAGCCAGACAGGGGGTCGCAATCAGCCCCAGCATTTT. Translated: CASSQTGGRNQPQHF.

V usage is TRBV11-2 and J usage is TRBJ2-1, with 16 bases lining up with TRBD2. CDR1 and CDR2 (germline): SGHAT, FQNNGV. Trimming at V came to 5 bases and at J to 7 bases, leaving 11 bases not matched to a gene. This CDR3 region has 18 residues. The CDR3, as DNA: TGTGCCAGCAGCACGCCCGGGACTAGCGGGAGGGTGAATAATGAGCAGTTCTTC. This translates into CASSTPGTSGRVNNEQFF. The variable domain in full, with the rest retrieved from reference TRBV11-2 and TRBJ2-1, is EAGVAQSPRYKIIEKRQSVAFWCNPISGHATLYWYQQILGQGPKLLIQFQNNGVVDDSQLPKDRFSAERLKGVDSTLKIQPAKLEDSAVYLCASSTPGTSGRVNNEQFFGPGTRLTVL.

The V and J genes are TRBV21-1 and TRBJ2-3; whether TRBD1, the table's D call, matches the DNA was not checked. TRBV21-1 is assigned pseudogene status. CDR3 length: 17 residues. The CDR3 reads CASSASNRAPGTDTQYF. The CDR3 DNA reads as TGTGCCAGCAGCGCCAGCAACAGGGCCCCGGGGACAGATACGCAGTATTTT.

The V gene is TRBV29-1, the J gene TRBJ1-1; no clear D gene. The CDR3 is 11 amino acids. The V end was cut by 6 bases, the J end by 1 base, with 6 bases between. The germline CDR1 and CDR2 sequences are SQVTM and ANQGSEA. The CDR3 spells CSVAKNTEAFF. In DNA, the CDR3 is TGCAGCGTCGCCAAGAACACTGAAGCTTTCTTT. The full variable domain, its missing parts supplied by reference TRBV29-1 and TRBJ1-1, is SAVISQKPSRDICQRGTSLTIQCQVDSQVTMMFWYRQQPGQSLTLIATANQGSEATYESGFVIDKFPISRPNLTFSTLTVSNMSPEDSSIYLCSVAKNTEAFFGQGTRLTVV.

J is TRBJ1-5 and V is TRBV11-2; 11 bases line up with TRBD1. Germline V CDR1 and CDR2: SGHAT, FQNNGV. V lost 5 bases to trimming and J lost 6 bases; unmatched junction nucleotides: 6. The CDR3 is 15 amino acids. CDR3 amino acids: CASSLGQGAFQPQHF. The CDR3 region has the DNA TGTGCCAGCAGCCTTGGACAGGGGGCTTTTCAGCCCCAGCATTTT.

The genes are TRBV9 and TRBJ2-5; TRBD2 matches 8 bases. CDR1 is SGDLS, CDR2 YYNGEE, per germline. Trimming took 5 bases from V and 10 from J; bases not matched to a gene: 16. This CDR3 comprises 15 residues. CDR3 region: CASSSLAGGPRIQYF. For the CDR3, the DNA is TGTGCCAGCAGTTCCCTTGCGGGGGGACCGCGGATCCAGTACTTC.

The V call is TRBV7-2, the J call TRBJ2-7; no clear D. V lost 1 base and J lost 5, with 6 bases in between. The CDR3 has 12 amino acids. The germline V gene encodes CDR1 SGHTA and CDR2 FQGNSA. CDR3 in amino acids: CASSLDGHEQYF. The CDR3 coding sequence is TGTGCCAGCAGCTTAGACGGGCACGAGCAGTACTTC. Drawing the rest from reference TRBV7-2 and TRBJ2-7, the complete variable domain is GAGVSQSPSNKVTEKGKDVELRCDPISGHTALYWYRQSLGQGLEFLIYFQGNSAPDKSGLPSDRFSAERTGGSVSTLTIQRTQQEDSAVYLCASSLDGHEQYFGPGTRLTVT.

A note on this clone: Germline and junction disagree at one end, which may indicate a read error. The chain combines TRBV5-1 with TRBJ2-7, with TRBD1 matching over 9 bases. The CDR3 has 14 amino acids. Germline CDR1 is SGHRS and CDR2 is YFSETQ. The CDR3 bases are TGCGCCAGCGCCCCGGACAGGGGAGGATACGGGCAGTACTTC. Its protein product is CASAPDRGGYGQYF.

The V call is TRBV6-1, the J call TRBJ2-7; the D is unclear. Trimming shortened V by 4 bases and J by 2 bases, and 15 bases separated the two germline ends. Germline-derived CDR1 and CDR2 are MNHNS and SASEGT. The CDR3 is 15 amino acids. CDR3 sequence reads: CASSAGVNEAYEQYF. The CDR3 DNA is TGTGCCAGCAGTGCTGGAGTTAATGAAGCCTACGAGCAGTACTTC.

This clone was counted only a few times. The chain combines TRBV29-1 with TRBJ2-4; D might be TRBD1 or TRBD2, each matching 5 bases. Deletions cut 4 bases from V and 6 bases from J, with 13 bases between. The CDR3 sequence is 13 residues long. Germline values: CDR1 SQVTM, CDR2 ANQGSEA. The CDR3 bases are TGCAGCGTTGTCGGGGCCGAGCGAAACATTCAGTACTTC. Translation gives CSVVGAERNIQYF.